This T cell receptor beta chain was sequenced for a study of T cell changes during pregnancy in multiple sclerosis (dated by TCRdb to the late 2010s). For the wider study: In women with multiple sclerosis, the researchers looked at how the T cell repertoire shifted as pregnancy progressed.

The method was the immunoSEQ multiplex PCR assay. This immuneACCESS table, as held by TCRdb, lists in-frame sequences with V and J called but not all clones. Of the missing ones, under half trace to an unresolved V gene in checked studies; the others have no known cause. The sample table contains approximately 73,000 clones; only one count was recorded for roughly 92% of them. The leading ten clones occupy roughly 0.21% of the sample. About this clone: Its antigen is still unknown. Qualities for individual bases were not recorded, and no much larger clone is one base off.

V loses 6 bases of germline sequence and J loses 0 bases, and the interval between the two ends is 9 bases. Taken from the germline V gene, the CDR1 and CDR2 loops are MNHEY and SVGAGI. Its CDR3 holds 15 amino acids, cysteine through phenylalanine. The retained sequence is limited to the CDR3, 45 bases, with the frame set at the first base. The chain couples TRBV6-5 to TRBJ1-6; the D gene remains uncertain. The sample consisted of CD4+ T cells from peripheral blood mononuclear cells, taken before pregnancy. The TCR sequence derives from a female donor with multiple sclerosis, enrolled in a pregnancy study. The CDR3 region has the sequence CASSFTNSYNSPLHF. The nucleotide sequence is given as TGTGCCAGCAGCTTCACAAACTCCTATAATTCACCCCTCCACTTT.